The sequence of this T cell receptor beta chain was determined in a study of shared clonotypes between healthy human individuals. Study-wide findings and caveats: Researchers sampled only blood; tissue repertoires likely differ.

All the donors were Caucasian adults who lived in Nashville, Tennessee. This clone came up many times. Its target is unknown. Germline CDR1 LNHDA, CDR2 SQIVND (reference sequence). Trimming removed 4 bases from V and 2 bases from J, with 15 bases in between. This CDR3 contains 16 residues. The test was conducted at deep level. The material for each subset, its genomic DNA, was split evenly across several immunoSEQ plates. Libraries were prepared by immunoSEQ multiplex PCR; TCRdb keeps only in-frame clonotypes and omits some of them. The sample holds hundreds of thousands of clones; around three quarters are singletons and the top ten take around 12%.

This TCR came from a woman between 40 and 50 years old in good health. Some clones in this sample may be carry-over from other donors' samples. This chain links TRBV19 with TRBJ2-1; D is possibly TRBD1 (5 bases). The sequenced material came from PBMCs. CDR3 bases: TGTGCCAGTAGTAGGGGCGTGGAACGACCCTACAATGAGCAGTTCTTC. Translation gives CASSRGVERPYNEQFF.